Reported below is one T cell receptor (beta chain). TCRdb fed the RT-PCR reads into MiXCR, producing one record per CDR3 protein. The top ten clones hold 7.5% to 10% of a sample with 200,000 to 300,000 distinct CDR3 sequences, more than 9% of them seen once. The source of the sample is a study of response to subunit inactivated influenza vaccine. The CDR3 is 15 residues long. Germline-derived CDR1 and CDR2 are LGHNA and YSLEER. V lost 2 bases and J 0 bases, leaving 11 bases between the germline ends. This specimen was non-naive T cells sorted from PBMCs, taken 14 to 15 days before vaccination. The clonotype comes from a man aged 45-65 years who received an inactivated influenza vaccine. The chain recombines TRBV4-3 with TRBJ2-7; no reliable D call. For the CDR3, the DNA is TGCGCCAGCAGCCAATGGGATGGAAGCTCCTACGAGCAGTACTTC. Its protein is CASSQWDGSSYEQYF.